Below are 25 T cell receptor beta chains sequenced from a single sample in a study of STAT3 mutations in large granular lymphocyte leukemia. Study results and limitations: At least one immunodominant TCR beta clonotype appeared in every T-cell large granular lymphocyte leukemia patient.

Only in-frame clones appear in the TCRdb table, and some are missing; sequencing was by immunoSEQ multiplex PCR. The table lists more than 25,000 clones, around three quarters of them singletons. Their antigen targets remain unknown. The sequencing input was peripheral blood mononuclear cells. These receptors were collected from a woman aged 45-65 years with T-cell large granular lymphocyte leukemia. Some clones in this sample may be carry-over from other donors' samples.

This sequence joins TRBV25-1 and TRBJ2-4, with no clear D. Germline V gene data show CDR1 as MGHDK and CDR2 as SYGVNS. This CDR3 comprises 13 residues. V was shortened by 1 base and J by 9 bases, with 10 bases between the two germline ends. CDR3 coding DNA: TGTGCCAGCAGTGAATTTGTGGGGTCCATTCAGTACTTC. Translation: CASSEFVGSIQYF. The whole variable domain, filled in from reference TRBV25-1 and TRBJ2-4, reads EADIYQTPRYLVIGTGKKITLECSQTMGHDKMYWYQQDPGMELHLIHYSYGVNSTEKGDLSSESTVSRIRTEHFPLTLESARPSHTSQYLCASSEFVGSIQYFGAGTRLSVL.

There are a few counts of this clone. V usage is TRBV7-2 and J usage is TRBJ1-5; D possibly corresponds to TRBD1 (6 bases). V was trimmed by 4 bases and J by 1 base, leaving 11 bases between them. The CDR3 sequence is 15 residues long. Germline lookup yields CDR1 SGHTA and CDR2 FQGNSA. CDR3 amino acids: CASSSGGASNQPQHF. CDR3 coding DNA: TGTGCCAGCAGCTCGGGGGGGGCCAGCAATCAGCCCCAGCATTTT.

The chain employs TRBV9 and TRBJ2-3; TRBD2 is a possible D gene (6 bases). CDR1 is SGDLS, CDR2 YYNGEE, per germline. This CDR3 is 14 amino acids long. V was cut by 4 bases and J by 10 bases, with 19 bases left in between. The CDR3 coding sequence is TGTGCCAGCAGCAGTAGAGGGACTTTGGGTTCGCAGTATTTT. Translation: CASSSRGTLGSQYF.

This rearrangement joins TRBV23-1 to TRBJ1-2; D is unresolved. TRBV23-1 is marked as an open reading frame, function uncertain. Trimming removed 0 bases from V and 8 bases from J, with 10 bases in between. This CDR3 region has 13 residues. As DNA, the CDR3 is TGCGCCAGCAGTCAATCGTGGCCGGGGGGCTACACCTTC. This encodes CASSQSWPGGYTF.

This clone was recorded only once. The chain recombines TRBV13 with TRBJ2-5, with TRBD2 as a possible D gene (6 bases). V was trimmed by 5 bases and J by 4 bases, leaving 17 bases between them. The V gene's germline CDR1 is PRHDT and CDR2 FYEKMQ (reference sequence). CDR3 length: 15 residues. In nucleotides, the CDR3 is TGTGCCAGCAGCCACCGGAGGGAGCCCATAGAGACCCAGTACTTC. Its protein product is CASSHRREPIETQYF.

The genes are TRBV28 and TRBJ2-7, with D tentatively TRBD1 or TRBD2 (6 bases each). V shed 6 bases and J shed 0 bases, with 12 bases lying between them. This CDR3 spans 14 amino acids. Germline loops: CDR1 MDHEN, CDR2 SYDVKM. The DNA of the CDR3 is TGTGCCAGCAGGCGGAGGGGGTACTCCTACGAGCAGTACTTC. Amino acids: CASRRRGYSYEQYF.

This clone came up once. The chain combines TRBV5-1 with TRBJ1-1, with D uncertain. Germline assignment: CDR1 SGHRS and CDR2 YFSETQ. CDR3 length: 16 amino acids. Trimming cost V 1 base and J 0 bases, with 13 bases left between them. The CDR3 here is CASSLPATGLNTEAFF. The CDR3 DNA follows: TGCGCCAGCAGCTTGCCGGCGACGGGCTTGAACACTGAAGCTTTCTTT.

The rearrangement joins TRBV7-9 to TRBJ2-1; 8 bases are shared with TRBD1. Per germline, CDR1 SEHNR and CDR2 FQNEAQ (reference sequence). This CDR3 comprises 17 residues. V dropped 6 bases and J dropped 7; count of bases not matched to a gene: 17. The CDR3 loop reads CASRPFGQGKNWNEQFF. CDR3 coding DNA: TGTGCCAGCAGACCCTTCGGACAGGGCAAAAACTGGAATGAGCAGTTCTTC.

The chain has TRBV5-1 and TRBJ1-1; 7 bases are a match to TRBD1. Germline-derived CDR1 and CDR2 are SGHRS and YFSETQ. V gave up 5 bases and J gave up 0 bases; unmatched junction bases: 7. CDR3 length equals 15 residues. This CDR3 is CASRIGGVLNTEAFF. CDR3 nucleotides: TGCGCCAGCAGAATAGGGGGCGTTCTGAACACTGAAGCTTTCTTT.

The CDR3 nucleotides read TGCAGCGTTGATGGGTACGCTGAAGCTTTCTTT. Protein sequence: CSVDGYAEAFF. The V and J genes are TRBV29-1 and TRBJ1-1; D not certain. Germline V gives CDR1 SQVTM, CDR2 ANQGSEA. The length of the CDR3 is 11 residues. With 3 bases removed from V and 6 bases from J, the gap between germline ends came to 8 bases.

The rearrangement links TRBV20-1 to TRBJ2-7; D remains ambiguous. V lost 6 bases, J lost 4 bases, and 10 bases lay in between. The CDR3 consists of 11 residues. Germline-derived CDR1 and CDR2 are DFQATT and SNEGSKA (reference sequence). CDR3 sequence reads: CSASGTYEQYF. CDR3 DNA: TGCAGTGCCTCAGGAACGTACGAGCAGTACTTC.

The chain couples TRBV4-1 to TRBJ1-1, with 10 positions matching TRBD1. The CDR3 contains 15 residues. The V and J ends lost 3 bases and 7 bases, in that order; junction bases with no gene match: 8. CDR1 is MGHRA, CDR2 YSYEKL, per germline. CDR3 in amino acids: CASSQVTGTGVEAFF. The CDR3 DNA reads TGCGCCAGCAGCCAGGTAACCGGGACAGGGGTTGAAGCTTTCTTT.

The V call is TRBV6-1, the J call TRBJ2-5; 7 bases map to TRBD1. J gave up 6 bases and V 8 bases, and 6 bases lay outside the gene matches. Germline CDR1 is MNHNS and CDR2 is SASEGT. The CDR3 is 12 residues long. CDR3 residues: CASEGGAKTQYF. In nucleotides, the CDR3 is TGTGCCAGCGAAGGGGGCGCGAAGACCCAGTACTTC.

CDR3 sequence reads: CASSQDWHTEAFF. CDR3 bases: TGTGCCAGCAGCCAAGATTGGCACACTGAAGCTTTCTTT. The chain combines TRBV4-2 with TRBJ1-1; D gene uncertain. The length of the CDR3 is 13 residues. Trimming took 0 bases from V and 3 from J, leaving 5 bases between them. Germline V gene data show CDR1 as LGHNA and CDR2 as YNFKEQ.

Written as DNA, the CDR3 is TGTGCCAGCCGTGGACCTCTCGGCGATGGCTACACCTTC. It encodes CASRGPLGDGYTF. The genes are TRBV27 and TRBJ1-2; D ambiguous. The CDR3 loop spans 13 amino acids. Trimming cost V 8 bases and J 6 bases, with 16 bases left between them. CDR1 and CDR2 from the germline V gene are MNHEY and SMNVEV (reference sequence).

The J gene is TRBJ1-5, the V gene TRBV11-2; D gene unclear. The CDR3 runs 14 residues. Trimming removed 1 base at V and 5 bases at J, with 9 bases between. Germline loops: CDR1 SGHAT, CDR2 FQNNGV. The CDR3 sequence: CASSLGQPYQPQHF. DNA for the CDR3: TGTGCCAGCAGCTTAGGGCAGCCCTATCAGCCCCAGCATTTT.

The rearrangement uses TRBV30 and TRBJ1-1; no clear D. The V gene's germline CDR1 is GTSNPN and CDR2 SVGIG (reference sequence). V shed 0 bases and J shed 0 bases, with 8 bases lying between them. CDR3 size: 14 residues. The CDR3 spells CAWSVELLNTEAFF. In DNA, the CDR3 is TGTGCCTGGAGTGTAGAACTCCTGAACACTGAAGCTTTCTTT.

The gene calls are TRBV4-3 and TRBJ1-1; D may be TRBD1 (6 bases). V was pared by 1 base and J by 0 bases, with 18 bases between. The V gene's germline CDR1 is LGHNA and CDR2 YSLEER. The CDR3 runs 18 residues. The CDR3 protein is CASSQGLGQPELNTEAFF. The CDR3 DNA is TGCGCCAGCAGCCAAGGCCTAGGACAGCCAGAATTGAACACTGAAGCTTTCTTT.

V is TRBV6-6 and J is TRBJ2-5, with D possibly called TRBD1 or TRBD2 (6 bases each). The V end was cut by 5 bases, the J end by 7 bases, with 20 bases between. Germline assignment: CDR1 MNHNY and CDR2 SVGAGI (reference sequence). The CDR3 runs to 15 residues. The CDR3 region is CASSNPTGSGGTQYF. CDR3 coding DNA: TGTGCCAGCAGTAACCCAACAGGGTCCGGGGGGACCCAGTACTTC.

This chain uses TRBV28 with TRBJ2-7; 8 nucleotides line up with TRBD1. J lost 3 bases, V lost 3 bases, and 19 bases had no gene match. In germline, CDR1 is MDHEN, CDR2 SYDVKM. The CDR3 totals 19 residues. CDR3 protein: CASSLRSPTGERGVYEQYF. The DNA for the CDR3 is TGTGCCAGCAGTTTGCGGTCCCCGACAGGGGAAAGAGGGGTCTACGAGCAGTACTTC.

The chain joins TRBV7-9 to TRBJ2-7; weak D call: TRBD2 (6 bases). Trimming took 5 bases from V and 5 from J, leaving 13 bases between them. The CDR3 sequence is 13 residues long. Germline V gene sequence: CDR1 SEHNR, CDR2 FQNEAQ (reference sequence). CDR3 region: CASSRKTSNEQYF. In DNA, the CDR3 is TGTGCCAGCAGCCGTAAGACTAGTAACGAGCAGTACTTC.

This clone was picked up a small number of times. The chain employs TRBV29-1 and TRBJ2-1, with D perhaps TRBD1 or TRBD2 (5 bases each). CDR3 size: 14 residues. The V and J ends lost 6 bases and 4 bases respectively, with 16 bases between them. CDR1 and CDR2 from the germline V gene are SQVTM and ANQGSEA. CDR3 bases: TGCAGCGTCACCCAGGGAGCGACGTACAATGAGCAGTTCTTC. This gives the protein CSVTQGATYNEQFF.

The V and J genes are TRBV29-1 and TRBJ2-7; 13 bases are shared with TRBD2. This CDR3 is built from 14 residues. CDR1 is SQVTM and CDR2 is ANQGSEA in the germline V gene. Trimming took 5 bases from V and 9 from J; bases not matched to a gene: 10. The CDR3 nucleotides are TGCAGCGTTACGTGGACTAGCGGGAGTTCGAGGCAGTACTTC. Protein: CSVTWTSGSSRQYF.

V is TRBV9 and J is TRBJ2-1, with D unclear. This CDR3 comprises 11 residues. Germline V gives CDR1 SGDLS, CDR2 YYNGEE. Trimming stripped 4 bases from V and 5 bases from J, with 4 bases between. The CDR3 nucleotides read TGTGCCAGCAGCATTAACAATGAGCAGTTCTTC. It yields the protein CASSINNEQFF.

V is TRBV6-6 and J is TRBJ2-1; TRBD1 aligns across 9 bases. Germline V CDR1 and CDR2: MNHNY, SVGAGI (reference sequence). There are 15 residues in the CDR3. V lost 4 bases and J lost 6; bases outside the gene matches: 7. The CDR3, as DNA: TGTGCCAGCAGTTCCACAGGGGGCCTAGGCAATGAGCAGTTCTTC. Translation: CASSSTGGLGNEQFF.